This T cell receptor beta chain was sequenced for a study of blood T cell repertoires in COVID-19. This CDR3 spans 11 amino acids. The V end lost 5 bases, the J end lost 8 bases, and 6 bases lay between the germline ends. Germline V CDR1 and CDR2: LNHDA, SQIVND (reference sequence). In the original analysis: Estimation of nucleated cell counts relied on the amplification of reference gene primers. Assay used: immunoSEQ multiplex PCR; TCRdb lists only in-frame clones, some missing. From that table come the V and J calls and clone size; the DNA was used to work out D and trimming. The repertoire holds approximately 58,000 clones, with about nine tenths as singletons.

The sequenced material came from peripheral blood. V gene TRBV19 combines with J gene TRBJ2-2; D gene ambiguous. This sequence originates from an elderly woman with active COVID-19. The CDR3 nucleotides read TGTGCCAGTAGTTCCCATGGGGAGCTGTTTTTT. This codes for CASSSHGELFF.